This T cell receptor beta chain was observed in a study of beta chain features in type 1 diabetes. Reverse transcription of all isolated RNA meant that expressed TCRB transcripts were sequenced. Libraries were prepared by immunoSEQ multiplex PCR; TCRdb keeps only in-frame clonotypes and omits some of them. The sample yields a few hundred thousand clones, around 15% seen once. Trimming stripped 2 bases from V and 3 bases from J, with 7 bases between. The CDR3 is made up of 13 amino acids. Per germline, CDR1 PRHDT and CDR2 FYEKMQ (reference sequence). Sample: naive CD4+ T cells from blood. The receptor was derived from a woman under 30 in good health. V and J are TRBV13 and TRBJ2-5; D remains ambiguous. The CDR3, as DNA: TGTGCCAGCAGCTTATACGAGGAAGAGACCCAGTACTTC. Translating gives CASSLYEEETQYF. The full variable domain, completed using reference TRBV13 and TRBJ2-5, is AAGVIQSPRHLIKEKRETATLKCYPIPRHDTVYWYQQGPGQDPQFLISFYEKMQSDKGSIPDRFSAQQFSDYHSELNMSSLELGDSALYFCASSLYEEETQYFGPGTRLLVL.